Listed below are T cell receptor beta chains from one sample, sequenced in a study of T-cell reconstitution after alpha-beta-depleted transplantation in children. TCRdb recomputed calls from the PCR reads with MiXCR, one row per CDR3 protein. Of 500,000 or so distinct CDR3 sequences detected, approximately 29% appear once; the ten largest clones hold around 2.5%. Sequencing used PBMCs from the stem cell graft donor, obtained from the stem cell graft. These receptors all stem from a human donor who donated a stem cell graft to a child with aplastic anemia. CDR3s include the opening cysteine and the closing phenylalanine or tryptophan. Fields, in order: D gene, V gene, clone size, J gene, CDR3 protein, CDR3 DNA. D genes are given only for firm matches. Clone size is given for some rows only: seen once, a few or many times, or a class if the clone is expanded.

TRBD2	TRBV5-1	NA	TRBJ2-1	CASSLELAGLGYNEQFF	TGCGCCAGCAGCTTGGAATTAGCGGGATTAGGCTACAATGAGCAGTTCTTC
NA	TRBV20-1	few	TRBJ2-3	CSAREGFSTDTQYF	TGCAGTGCTAGAGAGGGATTTAGCACAGATACGCAGTATTTT
TRBD1	TRBV5-5	few	TRBJ1-5	CASSWGQQNQPQHF	TGTGCCAGCAGCTGGGGACAGCAAAATCAGCCCCAGCATTTT
NA	TRBV12-3/TRBV12-4	NA	TRBJ2-2	CASIPVTGELFF	TGTGCCAGCATTCCAGTCACCGGGGAGCTGTTTTTT
TRBD1	TRBV20-1	NA	TRBJ1-1	CSVLGQGGTEAFF	TGCAGTGTCCTGGGACAGGGAGGCACTGAAGCTTTCTTT
TRBD2	TRBV20-1	NA	TRBJ2-3	CSASNPGRGGTQYF	TGCAGTGCTAGTAATCCCGGCCGCGGGGGTACGCAGTATTTT
TRBD1	TRBV5-1	few	TRBJ2-3	CASSLEGAYTDTQYF	TGCGCCAGCAGCTTGGAGGGGGCCTACACAGATACGCAGTATTTT
NA	TRBV7-2	NA	TRBJ2-2	CASSRGREPEFF	TGTGCCAGCAGCCGGGGGCGGGAGCCCGAGTTTTTT
NA	TRBV20-1	few	TRBJ1-1	CSALTALNTEAFF	TGCAGTGCATTGACAGCACTGAACACTGAAGCTTTCTTT
NA	TRBV18	NA	TRBJ2-1	CASSQGTDNEQFF	TGTGCCAGCTCGCAAGGGACGGACAATGAGCAGTTCTTC
NA	TRBV5-1	NA	TRBJ1-1	CASRTEIGTEAFF	TGCGCCAGCAGAACAGAAATAGGCACTGAAGCTTTCTTT
NA	TRBV5-1	few	TRBJ2-3	CASSEPSKDTQYF	TGCGCCAGCAGCGAGCCCTCGAAAGATACGCAGTATTTT
NA	TRBV28	few	TRBJ2-7	CASSQLSVVANTESYYEQYF	TGTGCCAGCAGTCAACTAAGTGTAGTAGCAAATACGGAGTCTTACTACGAGCAGTACTTC
NA	TRBV7-9	NA	TRBJ2-1	CASSPQDGAPYNEQFF	TGTGCCAGCAGCCCCCAGGACGGGGCCCCTTACAATGAGCAGTTCTTC
TRBD1	TRBV13	once	TRBJ2-2	CARQGETGELFF	TGTGCCAGACAGGGGGAAACCGGGGAGCTGTTTTTT
NA	TRBV4-1	NA	TRBJ1-5	CASSQEGGRGGNQPQHF	TGCGCCAGCAGCCAAGAAGGGGGGAGGGGAGGCAATCAGCCCCAGCATTTT
TRBD2	TRBV11-2	NA	TRBJ2-1	CASSPRTSDNEQFF	TGTGCCAGCAGCCCTCGGACTAGCGACAATGAGCAGTTCTTC
TRBD1	TRBV29-1	NA	TRBJ1-1	CSVGTGVLGTEAFF	TGCAGCGTTGGGACAGGGGTTTTAGGCACTGAAGCTTTCTTT
TRBD1	TRBV6-1	NA	TRBJ1-1	CASTQGARGTEAFF	TGTGCCAGCACACAGGGGGCTCGGGGCACTGAAGCTTTCTTT
TRBD1	TRBV7-2	few	TRBJ1-6	CASSLGDRVSPLHF	TGTGCCAGCAGCTTAGGGGACAGGGTTTCACCCCTCCACTTT